Listed below are T cell receptor beta chains from one sample, sequenced in a study of human T cells and chemical hapten exposure. Each CDR3 protein is one row after TCRdb ran MiXCR on the RACE reads. The sample yields 20,000 to 30,000 distinct CDR3 sequences, roughly 10% seen once. Material: whole blood, obtained in connection with sensitization to the hapten diphenylcyclopropenone (DPC). Receptor source: a man in his thirties or forties with alopecia areata. Some clones in this sample may be carry-over from other donors' samples. Each CDR3 is given with its conserved first and last residue. A D gene is named only where the DNA matches it firmly. Some rows have no size entry. The others give once, few or many, or a class for an expanded clone.

V gene: TRBV11-2
clone size: many
J gene: TRBJ1-6
D gene: -
CDR3 protein: CASNERARGTGISSYNSPLHF
CDR3 DNA: TGTGCCAGCAACGAAAGGGCTCGAGGGACGGGGATTAGCTCCTATAATTCACCCCTCCACTTT

V gene: TRBV3-2
clone size: few
J gene: TRBJ2-4
D gene: -
CDR3 protein: CASSQGLLAKNIQYF
CDR3 DNA: TGTGCCAGCAGCCAAGGCTTGCTAGCCAAAAACATTCAGTACTTC

V gene: TRBV29-1
clone size: many
J gene: TRBJ2-4
D gene: TRBD2
CDR3 protein: CSVSPLTSGSGNIQYF
CDR3 DNA: TGCAGCGTTTCCCCCCTAACTAGCGGGAGCGGAAACATTCAGTACTTC

V gene: TRBV7-9
clone size: few
J gene: TRBJ2-4
D gene: -
CDR3 protein: CASSLEIAKNIQYF
CDR3 DNA: TGTGCCAGCAGCTTAGAGATAGCCAAAAACATTCAGTACTTC

V gene: TRBV10-2
clone size: many
J gene: TRBJ2-7
D gene: TRBD1
CDR3 protein: CASSDGQDLSYEQYF
CDR3 DNA: TGCGCCAGCAGTGACGGACAGGACCTCTCCTACGAGCAGTACTTC

V gene: TRBV19
clone size: -
J gene: TRBJ1-4
D gene: -
CDR3 protein: CASSTPRGATNEKLFF
CDR3 DNA: TGTGCCAGTAGTACCCCCAGGGGTGCAACTAATGAAAAACTGTTTTTT

V gene: TRBV12-3/TRBV12-4
clone size: many
J gene: TRBJ2-1
D gene: TRBD2
CDR3 protein: CASSPGLAGVLQFF
CDR3 DNA: TGTGCCAGCAGTCCTGGGCTAGCGGGAGTTCTTCAGTTCTTC

V gene: TRBV28
clone size: many
J gene: TRBJ2-7
D gene: -
CDR3 protein: CASSLPTRLADSSYEQYF
CDR3 DNA: TGTGCCAGCAGTTTACCTACCAGGCTAGCGGACAGCTCCTACGAGCAGTACTTC

V gene: TRBV5-4
clone size: many
J gene: TRBJ2-7
D gene: TRBD2
CDR3 protein: CASSSGTSLYEQYF
CDR3 DNA: TGTGCCAGCAGCTCCGGGACTAGCCTCTACGAGCAGTACTTC

V gene: TRBV6-5
clone size: -
J gene: TRBJ1-1
D gene: -
CDR3 protein: CATSYRFGGLNTEAFF
CDR3 DNA: TGTGCCACCAGTTACAGGTTCGGGGGCCTCAACACTGAAGCTTTCTTT

V gene: TRBV4-3
clone size: many
J gene: TRBJ2-2
D gene: TRBD1
CDR3 protein: CASSQGTGSAGELFF
CDR3 DNA: TGCGCCAGCAGCCAAGGGACAGGGTCGGCCGGGGAGCTGTTTTTT

V gene: TRBV7-9
clone size: once
J gene: TRBJ2-4
D gene: -
CDR3 protein: CASSFEGAKNIQYF
CDR3 DNA: TGTGCCAGCAGCTTCGAAGGGGCCAAAAACATTCAGTACTTC

V gene: TRBV19
clone size: many
J gene: TRBJ1-3
D gene: TRBD1
CDR3 protein: CASRVDRGQDTIYF
CDR3 DNA: TGTGCCAGTAGGGTGGACAGGGGACAAGACACCATATATTTT

V gene: TRBV24-1
clone size: many
J gene: TRBJ2-3
D gene: TRBD1
CDR3 protein: CATSEGTGRAKDTQYF
CDR3 DNA: TGTGCCACCAGTGAAGGGACAGGGAGAGCAAAAGATACGCAGTATTTT

V gene: TRBV20-1
clone size: few
J gene: TRBJ2-3
D gene: -
CDR3 protein: CSAREDTSTDTQYF
CDR3 DNA: TGCAGTGCTAGAGAGGACACGTCCACAGATACGCAGTATTTT

V gene: TRBV20-1
clone size: few
J gene: TRBJ2-7
D gene: TRBD2
CDR3 protein: CSALAGAPPEQYF
CDR3 DNA: TGCAGTGCTTTAGCGGGGGCCCCTCCCGAGCAGTACTTC

V gene: TRBV7-9
clone size: few
J gene: TRBJ2-2
D gene: -
CDR3 protein: CASGEGELFF
CDR3 DNA: TGTGCCAGCGGCGAAGGGGAGCTGTTTTTT

V gene: TRBV10-1
clone size: -
J gene: TRBJ2-3
D gene: -
CDR3 protein: CASSEDSGSTDTQYF
CDR3 DNA: TGCGCCAGCAGTGAGGATAGCGGTAGCACAGATACGCAGTATTTT

V gene: TRBV6-2/TRBV6-3
clone size: many
J gene: TRBJ2-5
D gene: TRBD2
CDR3 protein: CASRTWTSEETQYF
CDR3 DNA: TGTGCCAGCAGAACATGGACTAGCGAAGAGACCCAGTACTTC

V gene: TRBV9
clone size: many
J gene: TRBJ2-5
D gene: -
CDR3 protein: CASIEAAYQETQYF
CDR3 DNA: TGTGCCAGCATTGAGGCGGCGTACCAAGAGACCCAGTACTTC

V gene: TRBV11-2
clone size: many
J gene: TRBJ2-1
D gene: TRBD1
CDR3 protein: CASSLDYGQVEFF
CDR3 DNA: TGTGCCAGCAGCTTAGATTATGGACAGGTGGAGTTCTTC

V gene: TRBV4-3
clone size: few
J gene: TRBJ1-2
D gene: TRBD1
CDR3 protein: CASSQEPGQGNYGYTF
CDR3 DNA: TGCGCCAGCAGCCAAGAGCCGGGACAGGGGAACTATGGCTACACCTTC

V gene: TRBV27
clone size: many
J gene: TRBJ1-5
D gene: TRBD1
CDR3 protein: CASSLDRFNQPQHF
CDR3 DNA: TGTGCCAGCAGTTTGGACAGGTTCAATCAGCCCCAGCATTTT

V gene: TRBV24-1
clone size: many
J gene: TRBJ2-6
D gene: -
CDR3 protein: CATSDAARSGANVLTF
CDR3 DNA: TGTGCCACCAGTGATGCCGCCCGTTCTGGGGCCAACGTCCTGACTTTC

V gene: TRBV7-9
clone size: many
J gene: TRBJ2-3
D gene: -
CDR3 protein: CASSLARTPTTDTQYF
CDR3 DNA: TGTGCCAGCAGCTTAGCACGGACACCAACCACAGATACGCAGTATTTT

V gene: TRBV5-4
clone size: many
J gene: TRBJ2-3
D gene: -
CDR3 protein: CASSLGTTGWYF
CDR3 DNA: TGTGCCAGCAGCTTGGGGACTACGGGGTGGTATTTT

V gene: TRBV6-2/TRBV6-3
clone size: -
J gene: TRBJ2-3
D gene: TRBD2
CDR3 protein: CASSSMTSGSTDTQYF
CDR3 DNA: TGTGCCAGCAGTTCTATGACTAGCGGTAGCACAGATACGCAGTATTTT

V gene: TRBV20-1
clone size: many
J gene: TRBJ2-3
D gene: -
CDR3 protein: CSARDYQGLTDTQYF
CDR3 DNA: TGCAGTGCTAGAGATTACCAGGGCCTCACAGATACGCAGTATTTT

V gene: TRBV2
clone size: -
J gene: TRBJ2-7
D gene: -
CDR3 protein: CASRDSPSSYEQYF
CDR3 DNA: TGTGCCAGCAGGGACAGCCCGAGCTCCTACGAGCAGTACTTC